The 20 T cell receptor beta chains reported below all come from one sample, sequenced in a study of cytomegalovirus exposure and HLA in healthy donors. 13 Jbeta primers and 60 Vbeta primers were used for the PCR. Sequencing was performed with immunoSEQ multiplex PCR; in TCRdb, only in-frame clones are kept and a portion is missing. The repertoire consists of around 190,000 clones, with about 80% occurring once and the leading ten covering 3.5% to 5%. The sample consisted of PBMCs. These receptors originate from a woman in her 30s in good health and CMV-seropositive.

The chain has TRBV6-5 and TRBJ1-5, with TRBD1 as a possible D gene (5 bases). The CDR3 totals 15 residues. The germline V gene has CDR1 MNHEY and CDR2 SVGAGI. V gave up 8 bases and J gave up 4 bases, with 18 bases separating them. CDR3 protein: CASSPVTGGNQPQHF. CDR3 DNA: TGTGCCAGCTCCCCGGTAACGGGGGGGAATCAGCCCCAGCATTTT.

V is TRBV6-1 and J is TRBJ2-3, with 9 nucleotides matching TRBD2. The V gene's germline CDR1 is MNHNS and CDR2 SASEGT. The CDR3 spans 15 residues. Trimming removed 3 bases from V and 6 bases from J; junction bases left unmatched: 7. CDR3 sequence (DNA): TGTGCCAGCAGTGACGGCGGGGGGGCCTGGGATACGCAGTATTTT. It specifies CASSDGGGAWDTQYF.

The chain couples TRBV5-6 to TRBJ2-1; a possible D gene is TRBD1 (6 bases). V was cut by 0 bases and J by 4 bases, with 11 bases left in between. This CDR3 has 15 amino acids. CDR1 is SGHDT, CDR2 YYEEEE, per germline. The DNA of the CDR3 is TGTGCCAGCAGCTTGGGACAGGACATTTACAATGAGCAGTTCTTC. It encodes CASSLGQDIYNEQFF. Looking up the rest from reference TRBV5-6 and TRBJ2-1 gives the full variable domain: DAGVTQSPTHLIKTRGQQVTLRCSPKSGHDTVSWYQQALGQGPQFIFQYYEEEERQRGNFPDRFSGHQFPNYSSELNVNALLLGDSALYLCASSLGQDIYNEQFFGPGTRLTVL.

This clone was recorded only once. This chain joins TRBV7-9 and TRBJ1-2, with D possibly matching TRBD1 (5 bases). The CDR3 covers 13 residues. V was pared by 0 bases and J by 8 bases, with 10 bases between. From germline, CDR1 is SEHNR and CDR2 FQNEAQ (reference sequence). The CDR3, as DNA: TGTGCCAGCAGCTTAGCAGGGGCTTACGGCTACACCTTC. It specifies CASSLAGAYGYTF.

The chain couples TRBV29-1 to TRBJ2-2; 10 positions agree with TRBD1. The J segment lost 5 bases and the V segment lost 4 bases, leaving 4 bases of the junction unmatched. Germline assignment: CDR1 SQVTM and CDR2 ANQGSEA. CDR3 size: 14 residues. CDR3 DNA: TGCAGCGTTGCCGGGACAGGGGAGACCGGGGAGCTGTTTTTT. Translation: CSVAGTGETGELFF.

The rearrangement joins TRBV7-9 to TRBJ2-3, with TRBD2 matching over 15 bases. The CDR3 totals 19 residues. Trimming at V came to 4 bases and at J to 0 bases, leaving 8 bases not matched to a gene. The germline gives CDR1 SEHNR, CDR2 FQNEAQ (reference sequence). In DNA form, the CDR3 reads TGTGCCAGCAGCTGGGGACTAGCGGGGGGCCTACCCAGCACAGATACGCAGTATTTT. Protein: CASSWGLAGGLPSTDTQYF.

V gene TRBV7-9 combines with J gene TRBJ1-1; D remains ambiguous. CDR1 and CDR2 from the germline V gene are SEHNR and FQNEAQ (reference sequence). Deletions cut 11 bases from V and 5 bases from J, with 9 bases between. CDR3 length equals 10 residues. The CDR3, as DNA: TGTGCCTATAGGGAGACTGAAGCTTTCTTT. Amino acid sequence: CAYRETEAFF. The full variable domain, its missing parts supplied by reference TRBV7-9 and TRBJ1-1, is DTGVSQNPRHKITKRGQNVTFRCDPISEHNRLYWYRQTLGQGPEFLTYFQNEAQLEKSRLLSDRFSAERPKGSFSTLEIQRTEQGDSAMYLCAYRETEAFFGQGTRLTVV.

The genes are TRBV6-5 and TRBJ1-1; unclear D gene. This CDR3 is 12 amino acids long. The germline V and J ends were trimmed by 7 bases and 0 bases, with 6 bases remaining between them. The germline V gene encodes CDR1 MNHEY and CDR2 SVGAGI. This chain's CDR3 is CASNLLNTEAFF. DNA of the CDR3: TGTGCCAGCAATCTACTGAACACTGAAGCTTTCTTT.

CDR3 residues: CASSLMTGYEQYF. In DNA, the CDR3 is TGTGCCAGCAGTTTGATGACAGGCTACGAGCAGTACTTC. The chain joins TRBV6-5 to TRBJ2-7, with D perhaps matching TRBD1 (6 bases). Germline CDR1 is MNHEY and CDR2 is SVGAGI. The V and J ends lost 4 bases and 3 bases respectively, with 10 bases between them. The CDR3 extends over 13 amino acids.

The J gene is TRBJ2-5, the V gene TRBV6-5; TRBD2 is a possible D gene (5 bases). V lost 5 bases to trimming and J lost 5 bases, with 18 bases between them. CDR1 and CDR2 (germline): MNHEY, SVGAGI. The CDR3 totals 15 residues. The CDR3 DNA reads as TGTGCCAGCAGTCCGGCAAGGAGGTTGTTGGAGACCCAGTACTTC. The encoded protein is CASSPARRLLETQYF.

The gene calls are TRBV29-1 and TRBJ2-1; D is possibly TRBD1 (5 bases). Germline-derived CDR1 and CDR2 are SQVTM and ANQGSEA. V was pared by 6 bases and J by 4 bases, with 19 bases between. The CDR3 has 15 residues. The CDR3 nucleotides read TGCAGCGTGATAGGGGCGGAAAACTCTTACAATGAGCAGTTCTTC. It codes for CSVIGAENSYNEQFF.

This rearrangement joins TRBV18 to TRBJ1-2; 7 bases match TRBD1. V dropped 3 bases and J dropped 1; count of bases not matched to a gene: 2. This CDR3 has 14 residues. Germline V gives CDR1 KGHSH, CDR2 LQKENI. The DNA of the CDR3 is TGTGCCAGCTCACCCGGGACAGATAACTATGGCTACACCTTC. Translating gives CASSPGTDNYGYTF.

This chain links TRBV9 with TRBJ1-4; 9 bases match TRBD1. The CDR3 loop spans 14 amino acids. With V trimmed by 4 bases and J by 8 bases, 6 bases remained unmatched. CDR1 SGDLS and CDR2 YYNGEE come from the germline V gene. DNA of the CDR3: TGTGCCAGCAGCTCGACAGGGGGGGGCGAAAAACTGTTTTTT. It translates to CASSSTGGGEKLFF.

The CDR3 coding sequence is TGCGCCAGCAGCCCTGGTGCTAGCGGGCCAGCTTCGTACTTC. Its protein is CASSPGASGPASYF. The rearrangement uses TRBV5-1 and TRBJ2-7; 8 bases map to TRBD2. CDR1 is SGHRS, CDR2 YFSETQ, per germline. Losses at the gene ends were 4 bases for V and 12 bases for J; bases not matched to a gene: 15. The CDR3 length is 14 residues.

V is TRBV21-1 and J is TRBJ1-2; the table names TRBD1, a call not compared with the DNA. TRBV21-1 is recorded as a pseudogene. The CDR3 spans 19 residues. CDR3 protein: CASSKGWVRDRDYPYGYTF. CDR3 bases: TGTGCCAGCAGCAAAGGATGGGTTCGGGACAGAGATTACCCGTATGGCTACACCTTC.

The gene calls are TRBV4-1 and TRBJ2-2, with 9 bases that match TRBD1. With 2 bases clipped from V and 7 bases from J, the junction kept 11 bases outside the gene matches. The CDR3 spans 17 residues. Germline assignment: CDR1 MGHRA and CDR2 YSYEKL. The chain's CDR3 is CASSQPIQGARNGELFF. CDR3 DNA sequence: TGCGCCAGCAGCCAACCAATACAGGGGGCAAGGAACGGGGAGCTGTTTTTT.

This chain joins TRBV27 and TRBJ2-1; no reliable D call. V lost 8 bases and J lost 4, with 15 bases in between. Germline CDR1 is MNHEY and CDR2 is SMNVEV (reference sequence). The CDR3 has 14 residues. CDR3 residues: CASRPGRRYNEQFF. The CDR3, as DNA: TGTGCCAGCCGACCTGGGCGCAGATACAATGAGCAGTTCTTC.

This chain joins TRBV6-5 and TRBJ1-1; tentatively, D is TRBD1 (5 bases). V dropped 6 bases and J dropped 6 bases, with 17 bases sitting between them. There are 14 residues in the CDR3. Germline V gives CDR1 MNHEY, CDR2 SVGAGI. The chain's CDR3 is CASSQSRDLAEAFF. The CDR3 DNA sequence: TGTGCCAGCAGCCAATCCAGGGATCTAGCTGAAGCTTTCTTT.

This clone was detected a few times. The chain has TRBV11-2 and TRBJ2-7; D not resolved. CDR3 length equals 13 residues. V was clipped by 4 bases and J by 5 bases, with 12 bases between them. Germline CDR1 reads SGHAT; CDR2 reads FQNNGV. The DNA of the CDR3 is TGTGCCAGCAGCTCAAATTACAGAAACGAGCAGTACTTC. It is translated as CASSSNYRNEQYF.

This sequence joins TRBV27 and TRBJ1-5; 10 bases line up with TRBD1. The CDR3 has 15 amino acids. Germline lookup yields CDR1 MNHEY and CDR2 SMNVEV (reference sequence). V lost 5 bases to trimming and J lost 4 bases; unmatched junction nucleotides: 5. CDR3 bases: TGTGCCAGCAGTGGGCCGGGACAGGGGAATCAGCCCCAGCATTTT. Its translation: CASSGPGQGNQPQHF.